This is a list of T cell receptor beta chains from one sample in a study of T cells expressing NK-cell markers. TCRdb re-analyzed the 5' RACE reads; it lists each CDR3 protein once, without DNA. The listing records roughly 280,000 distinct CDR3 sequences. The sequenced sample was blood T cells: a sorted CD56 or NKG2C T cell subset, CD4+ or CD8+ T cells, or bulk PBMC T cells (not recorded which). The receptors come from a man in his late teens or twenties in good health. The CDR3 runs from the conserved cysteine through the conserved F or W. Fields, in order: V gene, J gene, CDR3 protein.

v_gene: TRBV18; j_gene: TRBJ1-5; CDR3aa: CASSPSTGNSNQPQHF
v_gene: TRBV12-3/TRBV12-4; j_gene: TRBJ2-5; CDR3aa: CASSFDRDRVQETQYF
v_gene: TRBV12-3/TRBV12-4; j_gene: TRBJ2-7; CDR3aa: CASRGVGEQYF
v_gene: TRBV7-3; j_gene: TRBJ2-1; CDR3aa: CASSLRTSGKDEQFF
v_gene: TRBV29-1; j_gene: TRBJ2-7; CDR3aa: CSVRQGGSSEQYF
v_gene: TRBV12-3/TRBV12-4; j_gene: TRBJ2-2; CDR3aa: CASSGAATGELFF
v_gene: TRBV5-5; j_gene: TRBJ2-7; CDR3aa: CASSDRVYSYEQYF
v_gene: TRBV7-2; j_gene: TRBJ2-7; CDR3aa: CASSSGTGSEQYF
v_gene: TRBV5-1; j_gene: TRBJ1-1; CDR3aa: CASSSAGRPEAFF
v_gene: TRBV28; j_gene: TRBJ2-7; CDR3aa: CASSPRIGQYF
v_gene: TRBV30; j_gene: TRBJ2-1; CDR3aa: CAWSGREGNYEQFF
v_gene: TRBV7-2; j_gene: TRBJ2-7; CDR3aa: CASSADWAESYEQYF
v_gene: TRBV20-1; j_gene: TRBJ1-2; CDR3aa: CSASRQGAGYGYTF
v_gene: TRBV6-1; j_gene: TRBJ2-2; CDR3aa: CASKISRAVYTGELFF
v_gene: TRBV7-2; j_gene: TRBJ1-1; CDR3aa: CASSSWGGNTEAFF
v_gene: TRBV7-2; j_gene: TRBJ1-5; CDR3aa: CASSLAQTRNQPQHF
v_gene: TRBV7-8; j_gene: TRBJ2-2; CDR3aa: CASSPRVSRITGELFF
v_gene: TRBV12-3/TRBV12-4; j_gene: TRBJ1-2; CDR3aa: CASSLALWTGNGYTF
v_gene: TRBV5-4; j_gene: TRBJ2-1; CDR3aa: CASRSWGAGNEQFF
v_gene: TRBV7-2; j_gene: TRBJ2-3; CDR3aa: CASSFRGLAGTDTQYF
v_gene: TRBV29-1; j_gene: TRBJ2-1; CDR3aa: CSVGREAGGPFEQFF
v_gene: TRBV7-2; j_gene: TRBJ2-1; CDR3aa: CASSLVRVAGYDEQFF
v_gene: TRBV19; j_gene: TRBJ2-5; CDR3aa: CASSIRSGRQETQYF
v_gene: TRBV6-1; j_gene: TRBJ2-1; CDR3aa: CASSTAPEDEQFF
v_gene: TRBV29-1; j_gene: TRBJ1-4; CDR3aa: CSVSDRGSEKLFF
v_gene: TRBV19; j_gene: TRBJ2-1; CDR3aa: CASSNSGRSSYNEQFF
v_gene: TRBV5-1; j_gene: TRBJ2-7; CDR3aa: CASSPGPTNYEQYF
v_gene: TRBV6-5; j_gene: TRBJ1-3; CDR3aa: CASSYPTSVSGNTIYF
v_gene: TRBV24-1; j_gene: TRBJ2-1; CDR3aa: CASSYSYNEQFF
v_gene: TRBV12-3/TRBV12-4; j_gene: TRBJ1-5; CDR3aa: CASRHRGYQPQHF
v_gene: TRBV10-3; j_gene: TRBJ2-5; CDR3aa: CAISVISETQYF
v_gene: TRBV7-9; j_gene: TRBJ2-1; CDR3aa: CASSFLGGEGNEQFF
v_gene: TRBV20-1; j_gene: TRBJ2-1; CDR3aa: CSASQGGLAANEQFF
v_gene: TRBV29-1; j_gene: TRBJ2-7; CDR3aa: CSVEDGTYEQYF
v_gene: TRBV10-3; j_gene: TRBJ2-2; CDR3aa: CAITRDLGPGELFF